What follows are 14 T cell receptor beta chains derived from one specimen sequenced in a study of tumor-infiltrating lymphocytes in localized non-small cell lung cancer. Only in-frame clones appear in the TCRdb table, and some are missing; sequencing was by immunoSEQ multiplex PCR. The sample consists of over 1,500 clones, 35% to 40% of them appearing once. Sequenced: uninvolved lung tissue not adjacent to the tumor. The receptors were gathered from a human donor with non-small cell lung cancer.

This clone was recorded a few times. The chain uses TRBV5-1 and TRBJ2-6, with D unresolved. The germline V gene has CDR1 SGHRS and CDR2 YFSETQ. V lost 5 bases to trimming and J lost 4 bases, with 10 bases between them. This CDR3 contains 14 residues. The CDR3 loop is CASSPIGGANVLTF. DNA for the CDR3: TGCGCCAGCAGTCCCATCGGAGGGGCCAACGTCCTGACTTTC.

A few counts support this clone. This rearrangement joins TRBV6-6 to TRBJ2-1, with no clear D. V lost 2 bases and J 5 bases, leaving 7 bases between the germline ends. The CDR3 is 13 residues long. Germline V CDR1 and CDR2: MNHNY, SVGAGI (reference sequence). CDR3 in amino acids: CASSYNRHNEQFF. The CDR3 bases are TGTGCCAGCAGTTACAACAGACACAATGAGCAGTTCTTC.

The chain uses TRBV29-1 and TRBJ1-2; D possibly corresponds to TRBD1 (6 bases). V dropped 5 bases and J dropped 7 bases, with 11 bases sitting between them. The CDR3 is made up of 11 amino acids. CDR1 is SQVTM, CDR2 ANQGSEA, per germline. The CDR3 bases are TGCAGCGTTCCGGGGGGCGGTGGCTACACCTTC. Amino acid sequence: CSVPGGGGYTF.

J is TRBJ2-3 and V is TRBV27; no clear D. Germline CDR1 MNHEY, CDR2 SMNVEV (reference sequence). The CDR3 length is 15 residues. The V end lost 7 bases, the J end lost 3 bases, and 17 bases lay between the germline ends. CDR3 sequence (DNA): TGTGCCAGCACCCCCGGATTTAGTGTAACAGATACGCAGTATTTT. It is translated as CASTPGFSVTDTQYF.

This chain uses TRBV4-2 with TRBJ1-1; D might be TRBD1 (5 bases). Looked up from germline, CDR1 is LGHNA and CDR2 is YNFKEQ. The germline V and J ends were trimmed by 0 bases and 4 bases, with 12 bases remaining between them. CDR3 length: 15 amino acids. The CDR3 coding sequence is TGTGCCAGCAGCCAAGATTTTGGGGGGGTCACTGAAGCTTTCTTT. This codes for CASSQDFGGVTEAFF.

This rearrangement joins TRBV25-1 to TRBJ2-1; D remains unclear. This CDR3 has 11 amino acids. Germline lookup yields CDR1 MGHDK and CDR2 SYGVNS. Between the trimmed V and J ends, which lost 8 bases and 4 bases, there was a span of 6 bases. The CDR3 sequence: CASSVYNEQFF. CDR3 nucleotides: TGTGCCAGCTCTGTGTACAATGAGCAGTTCTTC.

The chain has TRBV7-2 and TRBJ2-1, with 12 bases lining up with TRBD2. V trimming: 3 bases; J trimming: 9 bases; junction bases outside the gene matches: 9. The CDR3 totals 16 residues. Germline values: CDR1 SGHTA, CDR2 FQGNSA. CDR3 region: CASSFRSSGRGGEQFF. CDR3 nucleotide sequence: TGTGCCAGCAGCTTTAGGTCTAGCGGGAGGGGCGGTGAGCAGTTCTTC.

The V call is TRBV4-1, the J call TRBJ1-4, with a possible D match to TRBD1 (5 bases). The CDR3 is made up of 17 amino acids. Germline loops: CDR1 MGHRA, CDR2 YSYEKL. V lost 4 bases and J lost 7, with 22 bases in between. The CDR3 DNA sequence: TGCGCCAGCAGCCGGACTCCCGGGACTACGGAGGGTGAAAAACTGTTTTTT. Encoded protein: CASSRTPGTTEGEKLFF.

CDR3 residues: CASSEALANQPQHF. DNA of the CDR3: TGTGCCAGCAGTGAGGCCCTGGCAAATCAGCCCCAGCATTTT. The J gene is TRBJ1-5, the V gene TRBV2; no clear D. The CDR3 is 14 amino acids. Germline-derived CDR1 and CDR2 are SNHLY and FYNNEI. The ends were cut back, 3 bases at V and 4 bases at J, with 10 bases in the middle.

This clone showed up just a few times. The rearrangement uses TRBV19 and TRBJ2-1, with D maybe TRBD2 (6 bases). V gave up 5 bases and J gave up 0 bases, with 17 bases separating them. Germline V CDR1 and CDR2: LNHDA, SQIVND (reference sequence). There are 17 residues in the CDR3. Here the CDR3 reads CASSSGLHRSSYNEQFF. The CDR3 DNA follows: TGTGCCAGTAGTTCGGGACTTCACCGGAGCTCCTACAATGAGCAGTTCTTC. The entire variable domain, with the rest obtained from reference TRBV19 and TRBJ2-1, is as follows: DGGITQSPKYLFRKEGQNVTLSCEQNLNHDAMYWYRQDPGQGLRLIYYSQIVNDFQKGDIAEGYSVSREKKESFPLTVTSAQKNPTAFYLCASSSGLHRSSYNEQFFGPGTRLTVL.

This clone was seen more than once but under ten times. The rearrangement uses TRBV6-6 and TRBJ1-1; 7 bases align to TRBD1. There are 14 residues in the CDR3. Germline V gene sequence: CDR1 MNHNY, CDR2 SVGAGI (reference sequence). V shed 5 bases, J shed 0 bases, and the junction held 3 bases outside the gene matches. The CDR3 region has the DNA TGTGCCAGCAGTCGGGACAGTTTGAACACTGAAGCTTTCTTT. Protein sequence: CASSRDSLNTEAFF.

V usage is TRBV9 and J usage is TRBJ1-5; tentative D call: TRBD1 (6 bases). V lost 3 bases, J lost 3 bases, and 13 bases lay in between. Germline lookup yields CDR1 SGDLS and CDR2 YYNGEE. This CDR3 has 15 residues. The CDR3 loop reads CASSATGGVNQPQHF. The CDR3 DNA is TGTGCCAGCAGCGCGACAGGCGGAGTCAATCAGCCCCAGCATTTT.

This clone was detected a few times. V and J are TRBV11-1 and TRBJ2-2; D not resolved. CDR1 and CDR2 (germline): SGHAT, FQDESV (reference sequence). V was shortened by 7 bases and J by 10 bases, with 19 bases between the two germline ends. There are 14 residues in the CDR3. In nucleotides, the CDR3 is TGTGCCAGCACTCCAGACGTAGCTCCGGAGGAGCTGTTTTTT. This encodes CASTPDVAPEELFF.

The chain joins TRBV30 to TRBJ2-7; 8 bases line up with TRBD1. Germline assignment: CDR1 GTSNPN and CDR2 SVGIG (reference sequence). This CDR3 spans 15 amino acids. V gave up 5 bases and J gave up 0 bases; unmatched junction bases: 9. The CDR3 spells CAWGRGTGSSYEQYF. In DNA, the CDR3 is TGTGCCTGGGGGCGTGGGACAGGCAGCTCCTACGAGCAGTACTTC.